Listed here are 23 T cell receptor beta chains from one sample, sequenced in a study of shared clonotypes between healthy human individuals. Produced via immunoSEQ multiplex PCR; TCRdb's table is partial and in-frame only. The repertoire has 2,500,000 or so clones, over 85% of them found once; the top ten carry approximately 0.37%. Sequencing was done on a sample of naive CD4+ T cells from PBMCs. The subset: CD45RA+ positively selected. The receptors derive from a man aged 18 to 29 in good health. Some clones in this sample may be carry-over from other donors' samples.

This chain joins TRBV19 and TRBJ2-4, with TRBD1 identical over 11 bases. The CDR3 is 16 residues long. The ends lost 5 bases at V and 1 base at J; junction bases unmatched: 4. CDR1 and CDR2 from the germline V gene are LNHDA and SQIVND (reference sequence). CDR3 protein: CASSEDRGPAKNIQYF. In DNA form, the CDR3 reads TGTGCCAGTAGTGAGGACAGGGGGCCTGCCAAAAACATTCAGTACTTC.

The chain joins TRBV29-1 to TRBJ1-1, with D unclear. The CDR3 runs 11 residues. Germline V gene data show CDR1 as SQVTM and CDR2 as ANQGSEA. V lost 5 bases and J 6 bases, leaving 10 bases between the germline ends. The CDR3 DNA is TGCAGCGTTCTTAAGGTAGCTGAAGCTTTCTTT. Translated: CSVLKVAEAFF.

The gene calls are TRBV18 and TRBJ2-5; possible D gene TRBD1, 5 bases. CDR1 and CDR2 (germline): KGHSH, LQKENI. V was clipped by 3 bases and J by 4 bases, with 18 bases between them. The CDR3 extends over 16 amino acids. The CDR3 region has the DNA TGTGCCAGCTCACCCTTCGGCGGCAGGGTAGGAGAGACCCAGTACTTC. It translates to CASSPFGGRVGETQYF.

V and J are TRBV7-2 and TRBJ2-3; TRBD2 agrees at 9 bases. Unmatched junction bases numbered 15, after V lost 2 bases and J lost 3 bases. This CDR3 is 19 amino acids long. Germline V gene data show CDR1 as SGHTA and CDR2 as FQGNSA. CDR3 in amino acids: CASSLRDSGRLLWTDTQYF. DNA of the CDR3: TGTGCCAGCAGCTTAAGGGATAGCGGGAGATTGCTGTGGACAGATACGCAGTATTTT.

The rearrangement joins TRBV5-6 to TRBJ1-5, with 11 bases identical to TRBD1. CDR1 and CDR2 from the germline V gene are SGHDT and YYEEEE. The CDR3 totals 19 residues. V gave up 2 bases and J gave up 0 bases; unmatched junction bases: 10. DNA for the CDR3: TGTGCCAGCAGCTTAGGGACAGGGGGTTTCTGGAATAGCAATCAGCCCCAGCATTTT. Translated, it gives CASSLGTGGFWNSNQPQHF.

J is TRBJ1-1 and V is TRBV7-2, with D unclear. V dropped 2 bases and J dropped 0 bases, with 4 bases sitting between them. The CDR3 has 13 residues. Germline CDR1 SGHTA, CDR2 FQGNSA. This CDR3 reads CASSLWVNTEAFF. The CDR3 bases are TGTGCCAGCAGCTTATGGGTGAACACTGAAGCTTTCTTT.

This sequence joins TRBV9 and TRBJ2-5, with D possibly matching TRBD2 (6 bases). V was trimmed by 1 base and J by 7 bases, leaving 14 bases between them. The CDR3 length is 14 residues. Germline loops: CDR1 SGDLS, CDR2 YYNGEE. Here the CDR3 DNA reads TGTGCCAGCAGCGTACAGCCGGGGGACGGGACCCAGTACTTC. This sequence encodes CASSVQPGDGTQYF.

The chain is built from TRBV7-3 and TRBJ2-3; no firm D call. This CDR3 is built from 13 residues. The germline V gene has CDR1 SGHTA and CDR2 FQGTGA. The V end was cut by 4 bases, the J end by 5 bases, with 10 bases between. CDR3 DNA: TGTGCCAGCAGCTCCCGTTCCCAAGATACGCAGTATTTT. Residues: CASSSRSQDTQYF.

The V call is TRBV4-2, the J call TRBJ2-7, with D possibly matching TRBD2 (6 bases). The CDR3 covers 16 residues. V was shortened by 4 bases and J by 1 base, with 17 bases between the two germline ends. Per germline, CDR1 LGHNA and CDR2 YNFKEQ. The CDR3 loop reads CASSPLVEGASYEQYF. The CDR3 DNA reads TGTGCCAGCAGCCCCCTGGTGGAGGGCGCGTCCTACGAGCAGTACTTC.

The V gene is TRBV7-9, the J gene TRBJ2-5; 10 positions agree with TRBD1. V dropped 6 bases and J dropped 0; count of bases not matched to a gene: 4. The CDR3 runs to 15 residues. Germline CDR1 SEHNR, CDR2 FQNEAQ (reference sequence). The CDR3 region has the DNA TGTGCCAGCAGGAAGGGACAGGGGTACCAAGAGACCCAGTACTTC. Translating gives CASRKGQGYQETQYF.

This sequence joins TRBV29-1 and TRBJ2-7; perhaps TRBD1 as D (5 bases). The V and J ends lost 4 bases and 1 base respectively, with 20 bases between them. This CDR3 spans 16 amino acids. CDR1 is SQVTM, CDR2 ANQGSEA, per germline. CDR3 in DNA: TGCAGCGTTGTTGGGTATGGGGCAGGTGATTCCTACGAGCAGTACTTC. As protein: CSVVGYGAGDSYEQYF.

V usage is TRBV28 and J usage is TRBJ2-1; D perhaps matches TRBD2 (6 bases). The CDR3 length is 13 residues. The germline V and J ends were trimmed by 10 bases and 9 bases, with 19 bases remaining between them. Germline CDR1 is MDHEN and CDR2 is SYDVKM. The DNA for the CDR3 is TGTGCCACCGCCGCGGGGAAGTTTGGTGAGCAGTTCTTC. Translated, it gives CATAAGKFGEQFF.

The V and J genes are TRBV4-3 and TRBJ1-2, with 9 bases that match TRBD1. V lost 5 bases, J lost 5 bases, and 9 bases stayed unmatched. Germline CDR1 is LGHNA and CDR2 is YSLEER. CDR3 length: 15 amino acids. CDR3 DNA sequence: TGCGCCAGCAGCGAACCGGGACAGGGACTTTATGGCTACACCTTC. Translating gives CASSEPGQGLYGYTF.

V is TRBV10-3 and J is TRBJ2-7; D is unclear. CDR1 is ENHRY and CDR2 is SYGVKD in the germline V gene. With 6 bases removed from V and 0 bases from J, the gap between germline ends came to 15 bases. CDR3 size: 15 residues. In DNA form, the CDR3 reads TGTGCCATCAGACCGAAGGGCCCTACCTCCTACGAGCAGTACTTC. Translating it yields CAIRPKGPTSYEQYF.

This chain connects TRBV7-2 to TRBJ2-5; 7 nucleotides align to TRBD1. The CDR3 is made up of 16 amino acids. The ends lost 0 bases at V and 7 bases at J; junction bases unmatched: 11. Germline V gene sequence: CDR1 SGHTA, CDR2 FQGNSA. In DNA, the CDR3 is TGTGCCAGCAGCTTAGCCGATCGACAGGGCCCCTGGACCCAGTACTTC. Translated, it gives CASSLADRQGPWTQYF.

The chain couples TRBV28 to TRBJ1-4; 8 nucleotides agree with TRBD1. The V segment lost 2 bases and the J segment 5 bases; nucleotides outside the gene matches: 4. CDR3 size: 15 residues. Germline CDR1 reads MDHEN; CDR2 reads SYDVKM. CDR3 DNA: TGTGCCAGCAGTTTAAGATCAGGGGGCAATGAAAAACTGTTTTTT. This gives the protein CASSLRSGGNEKLFF.

V and J are TRBV5-4 and TRBJ1-4, with 8 positions matching TRBD1. V lost 4 bases and J lost 2; bases outside the gene matches: 7. Germline loops: CDR1 SGHNT, CDR2 YYREEE (reference sequence). The CDR3 extends over 16 amino acids. CDR3 bases: TGTGCCAGCAGCAAGAGCCGGGACAGGACTAATGAAAAACTGTTTTTT. Residues: CASSKSRDRTNEKLFF.

The V and J genes are TRBV28 and TRBJ2-7; D not certain. CDR1 and CDR2 (germline): MDHEN, SYDVKM. V was clipped by 6 bases and J by 6 bases, with 12 bases between them. The CDR3 extends over 12 amino acids. CDR3 residues: CASRPKVFEQYF. CDR3 bases: TGTGCCAGCAGGCCCAAGGTTTTCGAGCAGTACTTC.

The rearrangement uses TRBV28 and TRBJ1-2; TRBD1 might be the D (6 bases). This CDR3 contains 16 residues. V lost 5 bases and J lost 4, with 20 bases in between. Germline CDR1 and CDR2: MDHEN and SYDVKM. The CDR3 bases are TGTGCCAGCAGTCCAACTTCAGGGGCCATTAGCTATGGCTACACCTTC. This codes for CASSPTSGAISYGYTF.

The chain combines TRBV19 with TRBJ1-1; TRBD1 agrees at 10 bases. J gave up 10 bases and V 9 bases, and 8 bases lay outside the gene matches. Germline CDR1 and CDR2: LNHDA and SQIVND (reference sequence). The CDR3 length is 12 residues. As DNA, the CDR3 is TGTGCCAGCCAAGACAGGGGGCGCGGAGCTTTCTTT. As protein: CASQDRGRGAFF.

The DNA for the CDR3 is TGTGCCAGCAGTGATCCCCGGGGAGGGACAGGGCGGCGGGGCAATCAGCCCCAGCATTTT. Its protein is CASSDPRGGTGRRGNQPQHF. The chain recombines TRBV6-1 with TRBJ1-5, with 9 nucleotides matching TRBD1. This CDR3 has 20 amino acids. V trimming: 3 bases; J trimming: 2 bases; junction bases outside the gene matches: 17. In germline, CDR1 is MNHNS, CDR2 SASEGT.

V is TRBV5-1 and J is TRBJ2-3, with TRBD2 matching over 10 bases. Germline V CDR1 and CDR2: SGHRS, YFSETQ. The length of the CDR3 is 16 residues. The V and J ends lost 4 bases and 0 bases, in that order; junction bases with no gene match: 5. CDR3 in DNA: TGCGCCAGCAGCGGGACTAGCGATCCTAGCACAGATACGCAGTATTTT. This sequence encodes CASSGTSDPSTDTQYF.

The chain employs TRBV6-5 and TRBJ1-3, with TRBD1 as a possible D gene (5 bases). Trimming stripped 11 bases from V and 0 bases from J, with 17 bases between. The CDR3 has 15 residues. The germline V gene has CDR1 MNHEY and CDR2 SVGAGI. CDR3 in DNA: TGTGCCGACACAGGCCTTAGTCGCTCTGGAAACACCATATATTTT. Translated: CADTGLSRSGNTIYF.